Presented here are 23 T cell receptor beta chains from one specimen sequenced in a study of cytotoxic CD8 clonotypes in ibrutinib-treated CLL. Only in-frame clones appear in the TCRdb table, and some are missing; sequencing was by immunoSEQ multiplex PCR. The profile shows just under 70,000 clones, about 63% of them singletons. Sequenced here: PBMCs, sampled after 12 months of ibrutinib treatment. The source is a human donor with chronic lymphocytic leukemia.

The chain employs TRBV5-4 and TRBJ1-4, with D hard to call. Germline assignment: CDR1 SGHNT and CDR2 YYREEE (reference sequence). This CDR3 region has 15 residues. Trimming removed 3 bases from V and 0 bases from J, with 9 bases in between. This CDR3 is CASSSGSSTNEKLFF. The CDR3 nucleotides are TGTGCCAGCAGCTCCGGGAGCTCAACTAATGAAAAACTGTTTTTT. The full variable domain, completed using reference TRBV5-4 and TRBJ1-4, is ETGVTQSPTHLIKTRGQQVTLRCSSQSGHNTVSWYQQALGQGPQFIFQYYREEENGRGNFPPRFSGLQFPNYSSELNVNALELDDSALYLCASSSGSSTNEKLFFGSGTQLSVL.

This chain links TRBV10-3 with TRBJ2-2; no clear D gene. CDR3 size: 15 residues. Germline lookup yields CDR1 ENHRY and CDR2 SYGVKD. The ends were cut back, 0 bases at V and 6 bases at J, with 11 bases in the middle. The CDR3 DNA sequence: TGTGCCATCAGTGAGTCGAAGGGTAGGGCCGGGGAGCTGTTTTTT. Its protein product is CAISESKGRAGELFF.

The CDR3 protein is CASSSTGIHSGNTIYF. The CDR3 nucleotides are TGCGCCAGCAGCTCGACCGGGATCCACTCTGGAAACACCATATATTTT. The chain uses TRBV5-1 and TRBJ1-3; D not certain. V was trimmed by 3 bases and J by 0 bases, leaving 13 bases between them. The CDR3 loop spans 16 amino acids. Germline-derived CDR1 and CDR2 are SGHRS and YFSETQ.

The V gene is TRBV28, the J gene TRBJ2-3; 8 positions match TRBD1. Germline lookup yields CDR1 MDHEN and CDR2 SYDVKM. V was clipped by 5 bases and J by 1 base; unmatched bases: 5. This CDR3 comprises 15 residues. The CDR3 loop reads CASSHTGGGTDTQYF. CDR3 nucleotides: TGTGCCAGCAGTCACACAGGGGGAGGCACAGATACGCAGTATTTT.

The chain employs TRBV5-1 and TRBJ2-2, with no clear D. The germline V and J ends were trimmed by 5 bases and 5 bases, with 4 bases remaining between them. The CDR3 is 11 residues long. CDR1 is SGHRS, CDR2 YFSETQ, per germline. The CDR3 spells CASRDTGELFF. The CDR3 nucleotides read TGCGCCAGCAGAGATACCGGGGAGCTGTTTTTT.

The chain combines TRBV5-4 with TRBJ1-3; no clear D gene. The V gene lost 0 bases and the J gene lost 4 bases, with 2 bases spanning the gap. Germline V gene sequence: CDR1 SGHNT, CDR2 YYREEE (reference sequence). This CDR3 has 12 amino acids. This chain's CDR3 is CASSLAGNTIYF. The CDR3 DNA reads TGTGCCAGCAGCTTGGCCGGAAACACCATATATTTT.

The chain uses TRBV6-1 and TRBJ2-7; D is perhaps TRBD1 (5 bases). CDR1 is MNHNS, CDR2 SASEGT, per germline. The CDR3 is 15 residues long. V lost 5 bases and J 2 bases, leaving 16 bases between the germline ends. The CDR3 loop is CASSPRRAGTYEQYF. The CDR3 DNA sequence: TGTGCCAGCAGTCCCCGCCGGGCAGGGACCTACGAGCAGTACTTC.

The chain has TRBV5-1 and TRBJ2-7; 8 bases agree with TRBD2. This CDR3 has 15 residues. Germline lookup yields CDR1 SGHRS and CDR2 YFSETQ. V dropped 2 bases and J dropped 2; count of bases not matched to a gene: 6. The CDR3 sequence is CASSFGAGGTYEQYF. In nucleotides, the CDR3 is TGCGCCAGCAGCTTCGGGGCGGGGGGAACCTACGAGCAGTACTTC.

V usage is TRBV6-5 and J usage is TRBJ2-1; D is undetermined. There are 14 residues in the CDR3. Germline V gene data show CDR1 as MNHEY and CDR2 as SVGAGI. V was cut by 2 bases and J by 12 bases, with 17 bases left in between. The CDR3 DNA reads TGTGCCAGCAGTTACGGTGACCCCTCCCTGGGGCAGTTCTTC. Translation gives CASSYGDPSLGQFF.

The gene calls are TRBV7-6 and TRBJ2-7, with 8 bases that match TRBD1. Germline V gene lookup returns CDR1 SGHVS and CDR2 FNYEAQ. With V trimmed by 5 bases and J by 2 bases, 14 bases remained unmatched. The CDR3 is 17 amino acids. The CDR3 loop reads CASSTLLLDRAPYEQYF. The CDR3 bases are TGTGCCAGCAGCACGCTGCTCCTGGACAGGGCTCCCTACGAGCAGTACTTC. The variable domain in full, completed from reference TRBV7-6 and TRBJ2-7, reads GAGVSQSPRYKVTKRGQDVALRCDPISGHVSLYWYRQALGQGPEFLTYFNYEAQQDKSGLPNDRFSAERPEGSISTLTIQRTEQRDSAMYRCASSTLLLDRAPYEQYFGPGTRLTVT.

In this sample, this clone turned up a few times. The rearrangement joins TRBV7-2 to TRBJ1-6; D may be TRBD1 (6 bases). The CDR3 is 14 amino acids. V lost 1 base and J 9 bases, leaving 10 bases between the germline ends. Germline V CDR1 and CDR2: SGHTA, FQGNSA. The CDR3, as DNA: TGTGCCAGCAGCTTAGGGCAGGGGACTTCACCCCTCCACTTT. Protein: CASSLGQGTSPLHF.

CDR3 residues: CASSYADTQYF. Here the CDR3 DNA reads TGTGCCAGCAGTTACGCGGATACGCAGTATTTT. The rearrangement joins TRBV6-6 to TRBJ2-3; no clear D gene. Germline V CDR1 and CDR2: MNHNY, SVGAGI (reference sequence). This CDR3 region has 11 residues. V was trimmed by 2 bases and J by 6 bases, leaving 3 bases between them.

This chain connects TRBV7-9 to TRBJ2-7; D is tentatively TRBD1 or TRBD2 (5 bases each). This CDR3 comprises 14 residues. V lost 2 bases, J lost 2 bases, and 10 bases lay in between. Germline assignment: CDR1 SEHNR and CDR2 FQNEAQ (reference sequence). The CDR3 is CASSLRGDPYEQYF. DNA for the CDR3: TGTGCCAGCAGCTTAAGAGGGGACCCCTACGAGCAGTACTTC.

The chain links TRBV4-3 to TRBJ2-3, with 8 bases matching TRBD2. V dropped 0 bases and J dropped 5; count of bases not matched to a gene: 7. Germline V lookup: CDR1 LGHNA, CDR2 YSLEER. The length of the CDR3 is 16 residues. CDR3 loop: CASSQDVSGALDTQYF. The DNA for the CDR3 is TGCGCCAGCAGCCAAGATGTTAGCGGGGCTCTAGATACGCAGTATTTT.

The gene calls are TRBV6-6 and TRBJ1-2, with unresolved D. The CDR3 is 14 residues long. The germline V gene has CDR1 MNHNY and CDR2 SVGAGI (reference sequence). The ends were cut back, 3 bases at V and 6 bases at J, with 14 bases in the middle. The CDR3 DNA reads TGTGCCAGCAGTTATCAATGGGGAAACGATGGCTACACCTTC. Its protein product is CASSYQWGNDGYTF.

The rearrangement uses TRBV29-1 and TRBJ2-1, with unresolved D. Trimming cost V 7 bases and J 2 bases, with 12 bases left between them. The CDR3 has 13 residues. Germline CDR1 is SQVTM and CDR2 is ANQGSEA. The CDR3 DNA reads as TGCAGCGCCCGTAGGAACCCCTACAATGAGCAGTTCTTC. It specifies CSARRNPYNEQFF.

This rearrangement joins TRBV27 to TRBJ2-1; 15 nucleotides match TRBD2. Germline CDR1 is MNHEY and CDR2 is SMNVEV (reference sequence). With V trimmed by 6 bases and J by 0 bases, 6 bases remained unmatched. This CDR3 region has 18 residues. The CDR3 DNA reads TGTGCCAGCAGGCTGGGACTAGCGGGGGGAAGCTCCTACAATGAGCAGTTCTTC. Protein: CASRLGLAGGSSYNEQFF.

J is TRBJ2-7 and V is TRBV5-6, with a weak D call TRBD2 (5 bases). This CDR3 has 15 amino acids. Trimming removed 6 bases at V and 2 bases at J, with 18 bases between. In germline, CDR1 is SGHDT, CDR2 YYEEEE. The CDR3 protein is CASTWSRRDTYEQYF. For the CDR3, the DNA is TGTGCCAGCACCTGGAGTCGACGGGATACCTACGAGCAGTACTTC. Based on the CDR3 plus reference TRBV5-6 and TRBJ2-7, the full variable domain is DAGVTQSPTHLIKTRGQQVTLRCSPKSGHDTVSWYQQALGQGPQFIFQYYEEEERQRGNFPDRFSGHQFPNYSSELNVNALLLGDSALYLCASTWSRRDTYEQYFGPGTRLTVT.

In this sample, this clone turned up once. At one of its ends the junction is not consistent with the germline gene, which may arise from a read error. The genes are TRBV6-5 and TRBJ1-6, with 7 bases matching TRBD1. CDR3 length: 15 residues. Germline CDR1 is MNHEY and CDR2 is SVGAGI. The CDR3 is CANSYSTGANSPLHF. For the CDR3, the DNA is TGTGCCAACAGTTACTCTACAGGGGCGAATTCACCCCTCCACTTT.

CDR3 sequence: CASNSTGTTVDEQYF. Written as DNA, the CDR3 is TGTGCCAGCAATTCAACCGGGACTACGGTGGACGAGCAGTACTTC. The V call is TRBV6-4, the J call TRBJ2-7; TRBD2 agrees at 7 bases. CDR1 is MRHNA, CDR2 SNTAGT, per germline. The CDR3 runs to 15 residues. The V and J ends lost 7 bases and 5 bases, in that order; junction bases with no gene match: 14.

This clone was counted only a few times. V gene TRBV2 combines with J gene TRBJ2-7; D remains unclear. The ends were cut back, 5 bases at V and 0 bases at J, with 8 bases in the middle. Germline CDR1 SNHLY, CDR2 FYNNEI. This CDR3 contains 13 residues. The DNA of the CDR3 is TGTGCCAGCAGTCAGGTTAGCTCCTACGAGCAGTACTTC. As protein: CASSQVSSYEQYF. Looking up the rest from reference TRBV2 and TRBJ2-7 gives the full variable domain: EPEVTQTPSHQVTQMGQEVILRCVPISNHLYFYWYRQILGQKVEFLVSFYNNEISEKSEIFDDQFSVERPDGSNFTLKIRSTKLEDSAMYFCASSQVSSYEQYFGPGTRLTVT.

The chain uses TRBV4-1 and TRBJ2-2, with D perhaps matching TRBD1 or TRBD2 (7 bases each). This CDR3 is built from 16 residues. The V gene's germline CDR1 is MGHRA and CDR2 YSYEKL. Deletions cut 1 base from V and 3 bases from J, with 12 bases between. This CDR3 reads CASSQGRGGHTGELFF. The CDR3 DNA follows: TGCGCCAGCAGCCAAGGCAGGGGGGGACACACCGGGGAGCTGTTTTTT.

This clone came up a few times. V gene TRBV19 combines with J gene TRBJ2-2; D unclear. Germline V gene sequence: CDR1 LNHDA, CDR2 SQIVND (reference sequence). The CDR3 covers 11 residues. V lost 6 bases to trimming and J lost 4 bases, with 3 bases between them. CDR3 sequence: CASRVTGELFF. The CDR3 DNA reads TGTGCCAGTAGAGTCACCGGGGAGCTGTTTTTT.